This T cell receptor (beta chain) was profiled in a study of T cell repertoires in cytomegalovirus infection. TCRdb processed the reads anew with MiXCR; each CDR3 protein has one entry. Seen here are almost 300,000 distinct CDR3 sequences, approximately 8.9% observed once, and the top ten hold approximately 2.4%. Germline CDR1 MNHEY, CDR2 SVGAGI. The CDR3 is made up of 13 amino acids. Trimming removed 0 bases at V and 7 bases at J, with 6 bases between. Findings and limits, study-wide: Using cumulative public TCR beta family frequency, the authors identified those who carried CMV together with the relevant HLA.

A word on this clonotype: Antigen specificity is unknown.

The material sequenced was PBMCs. This receptor was obtained from a human donor in good health (CMV status not recorded). Some clones in this sample may be carry-over from other donors' samples. The chain combines TRBV6-5 with TRBJ2-2; D remains ambiguous. The CDR3 DNA sequence: TGTGCCAGCAGTTACTCGATCCACGGGGAGCTGTTTTTT. As protein: CASSYSIHGELFF.